The source of this TCR beta chain is a study of blood T cell repertoires in COVID-19. Across the whole study: COVID-19 samples collected from the United States, Italy and Spain covered acute and convalescent phases. PBMCs, B-cell-depleted T cells, or T cells provided the cDNA or gDNA that made up the material.

Under the authors' procedure: The assay estimated nucleated cells by amplifying reference gene primers. Generated by immunoSEQ multiplex PCR, the TCRdb table keeps only in-frame clones and is missing some. From that table come the V and J calls and clone size; the DNA was used to work out D and trimming. The sample yields 43,000 or so clones, around 86% seen once. Germline V gives CDR1 WSHSY, CDR2 SAAADI. The CDR3 is 13 residues long. Germline trimming cut 6 bases from V and 8 bases from J; bases unmatched to any gene: 7. The sample comprised peripheral blood. J is TRBJ2-1 and V is TRBV10-2; 7 bases line up with TRBD1. The clonotype comes from a man in his sixties with active COVID-19. The chain's CDR3 is CASRGQRGDEQFF. Written as DNA, the CDR3 is TGCGCCAGCAGGGGACAGCGTGGCGATGAGCAGTTCTTC.